The 32 T cell receptor beta chains below come from one sample, sequenced in a study of cytomegalovirus exposure and HLA in healthy donors. It was with 60 Vbeta and 13 Jbeta primers that the PCR ran. Profiled with immunoSEQ multiplex PCR; TCRdb holds only in-frame clones, not every one. The sample includes roughly 100,000 clones, over 75% of them seen just once. The sample consisted of PBMCs. These receptors all stem from a man aged 60 to 69 in good health and CMV-seropositive.

V usage is TRBV21-1 and J usage is TRBJ1-3; the D call in the table, TRBD1, was not verified against the DNA. TRBV21-1 constitutes a pseudogene. The CDR3 covers 19 residues. The CDR3 DNA reads TGTGCCAGCAGCTCCTGGACAGGGGGCGGTCTGAAAATTGGAAACACCATATATTTT. Translated, it gives CASSSWTGGGLKIGNTIYF.

This chain uses TRBV10-1 with TRBJ2-5; 8 positions match TRBD2. V was clipped by 3 bases and J by 5 bases; unmatched bases: 8. This CDR3 contains 15 residues. Germline values: CDR1 WNHNN, CDR2 SYGVQD (reference sequence). For the CDR3, the DNA is TGCGCCAGCAGTGATGTTTCTAGCGGGTTGGAGACCCAGTACTTC. Translated: CASSDVSSGLETQYF.

The V call is TRBV4-1, the J call TRBJ1-1, with D possibly matching TRBD1 (6 bases). The length of the CDR3 is 17 residues. Germline V gene data show CDR1 as MGHRA and CDR2 as YSYEKL. Trimming cost V 0 bases and J 1 base, with 15 bases left between them. The CDR3 nucleotides read TGCGCCAGCAGCCAAGATGGGCAGGGGCTGAGGAACACTGAAGCTTTCTTT. Translation: CASSQDGQGLRNTEAFF.

The V gene is TRBV5-1, the J gene TRBJ2-2, with 8 bases that match TRBD2. CDR1 is SGHRS and CDR2 is YFSETQ in the germline V gene. The CDR3 extends over 15 amino acids. V lost 3 bases to trimming and J lost 3 bases; unmatched junction nucleotides: 4. In DNA, the CDR3 is TGCGCCAGCAGCTCAGCCGGGGGGGACACCGGGGAGCTGTTTTTT. It specifies CASSSAGGDTGELFF. The full variable domain, with the rest looked up from reference TRBV5-1 and TRBJ2-2, is KAGVTQTPRYLIKTRGQQVTLSCSPISGHRSVSWYQQTPGQGLQFLFEYFSETQRNKGNFPGRFSGRQFSNSRSEMNVSTLELGDSALYLCASSSAGGDTGELFFGEGSRLTVL.

V and J are TRBV6-6 and TRBJ1-1; 9 bases are a match to TRBD1. The CDR3 spans 15 residues. With V trimmed by 1 base and J by 4 bases, 4 bases remained unmatched. Germline lookup yields CDR1 MNHNY and CDR2 SVGAGI (reference sequence). CDR3 residues: CASSYFPGQGTEAFF. The DNA of the CDR3 is TGTGCCAGCAGTTACTTTCCGGGACAGGGCACTGAAGCTTTCTTT.

The chain couples TRBV9 to TRBJ2-3; D may be TRBD1 (6 bases). Trimming removed 4 bases at V and 2 bases at J, with 14 bases between. CDR3 length: 15 residues. Germline CDR1 and CDR2: SGDLS and YYNGEE. The CDR3 nucleotides are TGTGCCAGCAGCCTAAGTCTGGGGGCCACAGATACGCAGTATTTT. Translation gives CASSLSLGATDTQYF.

The CDR3 sequence is CASSLTGGETGELFF. In DNA, the CDR3 is TGCGCCAGCAGCTTGACAGGGGGCGAAACCGGGGAGCTGTTTTTT. The rearrangement uses TRBV5-1 and TRBJ2-2; the match to TRBD1 covers 9 bases. The CDR3 extends over 15 amino acids. Germline V lookup: CDR1 SGHRS, CDR2 YFSETQ. The V and J ends lost 1 base and 5 bases, in that order; junction bases with no gene match: 3.

The chain couples TRBV10-2 to TRBJ2-5; 7 bases match TRBD2. CDR1 and CDR2 from the germline V gene are WSHSY and SAAADI. The CDR3 runs to 15 residues. J was trimmed by 4 bases and V by 6 bases; bases with no gene match: 11. CDR3 protein: CASRALGGRGETQYF. The CDR3 DNA follows: TGCGCCAGCAGGGCGCTCGGGGGGAGGGGAGAGACCCAGTACTTC.

This clone was seen a few times. The chain links TRBV4-2 to TRBJ1-4; a weak D match, TRBD1 (5 bases). Germline loops: CDR1 LGHNA, CDR2 YNFKEQ. CDR3 length equals 13 residues. With 0 bases removed from V and 16 bases from J, the gap between germline ends came to 15 bases. The CDR3 nucleotides are TGTGCCAGCAGCCAAGATCGGCAGGGTGCAGGGTTTTTT. Protein product: CASSQDRQGAGFF.

The rearrangement links TRBV6-5 to TRBJ1-1, with 8 bases lining up with TRBD1. The trim removed 5 bases at V and 4 bases at J, leaving 6 bases unmatched. Germline CDR1 is MNHEY and CDR2 is SVGAGI. There are 14 residues in the CDR3. CDR3 sequence: CASSEGRGPTEAFF. CDR3 sequence (DNA): TGTGCCAGCAGTGAAGGCAGGGGGCCCACTGAAGCTTTCTTT.

V is TRBV4-1 and J is TRBJ2-7, with D uncertain. CDR1 and CDR2 (germline): MGHRA, YSYEKL. The CDR3 is 11 amino acids. V shed 2 bases and J shed 5 bases, with 4 bases lying between them. CDR3 region: CASSQYNEQYF. The CDR3 nucleotides are TGCGCCAGCAGCCAATATAACGAGCAGTACTTC.

The chain combines TRBV7-7 with TRBJ2-1; 11 nucleotides agree with TRBD1. Germline V gene sequence: CDR1 SSHAT, CDR2 FNYEAQ (reference sequence). Trimming cost V 5 bases and J 7 bases; bases outside gene matches: 7. This CDR3 spans 15 amino acids. In DNA, the CDR3 is TGTGCCAGCAGCGATACCGGGACAGGGGGGAATGAGCAGTTCTTC. Translation gives CASSDTGTGGNEQFF.

This chain links TRBV7-6 with TRBJ2-7; 7 nucleotides line up with TRBD1. The CDR3 loop spans 17 amino acids. Germline CDR1 and CDR2: SGHVS and FNYEAQ. V was clipped by 1 base and J by 2 bases; unmatched bases: 11. The CDR3 sequence: CASSLGALQGSTYEQYF. As DNA, the CDR3 is TGTGCCAGCAGCTTAGGGGCGTTACAGGGGTCCACCTACGAGCAGTACTTC. Complete variable domain (other parts from reference TRBV7-6 and TRBJ2-7): GAGVSQSPRYKVTKRGQDVALRCDPISGHVSLYWYRQALGQGPEFLTYFNYEAQQDKSGLPNDRFSAERPEGSISTLTIQRTEQRDSAMYRCASSLGALQGSTYEQYFGPGTRLTVT.

The chain uses TRBV7-2 and TRBJ1-1; maybe TRBD1 (5 bases). With 4 bases removed from V and 4 bases from J, the gap between germline ends came to 16 bases. Looked up from germline, CDR1 is SGHTA and CDR2 is FQGNSA. CDR3 length equals 15 residues. CDR3 loop: CASSWGGGRGTEAFF. The CDR3 DNA is TGTGCCAGCAGCTGGGGAGGAGGGAGGGGCACTGAAGCTTTCTTT.

This clone came up a few times. J is TRBJ1-2 and V is TRBV27, with 8 bases matching TRBD1. V lost 4 bases, J lost 3 bases, and 10 bases stayed unmatched. The CDR3 totals 16 residues. Germline V gives CDR1 MNHEY, CDR2 SMNVEV (reference sequence). CDR3 residues: CASSSSGGEVYYGYTF. The CDR3 nucleotides read TGTGCCAGCAGTTCCTCAGGGGGCGAAGTGTACTATGGCTACACCTTC.

This clone was recorded once. J is TRBJ2-3 and V is TRBV5-4; TRBD2 matches 9 bases. V was clipped by 3 bases and J by 5 bases; unmatched bases: 13. Germline V gene lookup returns CDR1 SGHNT and CDR2 YYREEE (reference sequence). The CDR3 consists of 17 residues. CDR3 bases: TGTGCCAGCAGCTCACCAGGGGGGCGGGGGGGCGGAGATACGCAGTATTTT. Translated: CASSSPGGRGGGDTQYF.

V gene TRBV18 combines with J gene TRBJ2-5; 10 nucleotides agree with TRBD2. Trimming removed 6 bases from V and 2 bases from J; junction bases left unmatched: 6. The CDR3 runs 15 residues. CDR1 KGHSH and CDR2 LQKENI come from the germline V gene. The CDR3 sequence is CASSDPGLAQETQYF. The CDR3 DNA follows: TGTGCCAGCTCGGATCCGGGACTAGCGCAAGAGACCCAGTACTTC.

This clone has just one count. This chain connects TRBV6-1 to TRBJ2-7, with 13 bases identical to TRBD2. The V gene end was trimmed by 2 bases and the J gene end by 9 bases; junction bases not matched to a gene: 7. CDR1 is MNHNS, CDR2 SASEGT, per germline. The CDR3 extends over 15 amino acids. The CDR3 sequence is CASSERGLAGFWQYF. Here the CDR3 DNA reads TGTGCCAGCAGTGAACGGGGACTAGCGGGGTTTTGGCAGTACTTC.

The gene calls are TRBV7-8 and TRBJ1-2, with TRBD1 matching over 8 bases. Germline trimming cut 5 bases from V and 2 bases from J; bases unmatched to any gene: 4. CDR3 length: 14 amino acids. Germline CDR1 SGHVS, CDR2 FQNEAQ. In nucleotides, the CDR3 is TGTGCCAGCAGCAGGGGACAGGCGAACTATGGCTACACCTTC. Protein product: CASSRGQANYGYTF. The full variable domain, with the rest looked up from reference TRBV7-8 and TRBJ1-2, is GAGVSQSPRYKVAKRGQDVALRCDPISGHVSLFWYQQALGQGPEFLTYFQNEAQLDKSGLPSDRFFAERPEGSVSTLKIQRTQQEDSAVYLCASSRGQANYGYTFGSGTRLTVV.

The genes are TRBV9 and TRBJ1-2; D is possibly TRBD1 (5 bases). This CDR3 region has 14 residues. Germline V gene data show CDR1 as SGDLS and CDR2 as YYNGEE. V lost 0 bases and J lost 5, with 11 bases in between. CDR3 protein: CASSVEAREYGYTF. Written as DNA, the CDR3 is TGTGCCAGCAGCGTAGAGGCCAGGGAATATGGCTACACCTTC.

This clone showed up just once. V gene TRBV6-5 combines with J gene TRBJ1-1; 11 bases are a match to TRBD1. Trimming took 6 bases from V and 3 from J; bases not matched to a gene: 6. Germline V gene sequence: CDR1 MNHEY, CDR2 SVGAGI. The CDR3 contains 15 residues. This CDR3 is CASSPGTGGDTEAFF. The DNA for the CDR3 is TGTGCCAGCAGCCCCGGGACAGGGGGTGACACTGAAGCTTTCTTT.

The V and J genes are TRBV9 and TRBJ1-1, with D unresolved. With 0 bases removed from V and 6 bases from J, the gap between germline ends came to 18 bases. CDR1 is SGDLS, CDR2 YYNGEE, per germline. The CDR3 runs to 16 residues. This CDR3 is CASSVGPRLGEAEAFF. CDR3 coding DNA: TGTGCCAGCAGCGTAGGCCCTAGGTTAGGAGAGGCTGAAGCTTTCTTT.

The V and J genes are TRBV11-1 and TRBJ2-2, with unresolved D. V was pared by 3 bases and J by 5 bases, with 7 bases between. Germline CDR1 reads SGHAT; CDR2 reads FQDESV (reference sequence). CDR3 size: 13 residues. The CDR3 spells CASSLVATGELFF. The CDR3, as DNA: TGTGCCAGCAGCTTGGTAGCAACCGGGGAGCTGTTTTTT.

The chain couples TRBV7-9 to TRBJ2-3, with no clear D. The germline gives CDR1 SEHNR, CDR2 FQNEAQ (reference sequence). V lost 4 bases and J 2 bases, leaving 13 bases between the germline ends. CDR3 size: 15 residues. Here the CDR3 DNA reads TGTGCCAGCAGCTGGCCAGGTTCCGCCACAGATACGCAGTATTTT. It is translated as CASSWPGSATDTQYF.

Only a few counts were recorded for this clone. V gene TRBV7-2 combines with J gene TRBJ1-1; weak D call: TRBD1 (6 bases). V lost 0 bases, J lost 5 bases, and 10 bases lay in between. Looked up from germline, CDR1 is SGHTA and CDR2 is FQGNSA. This CDR3 contains 14 residues. This CDR3 reads CASSLAGQGTEAFF. In DNA, the CDR3 is TGTGCCAGCAGCTTAGCAGGGCAGGGGACTGAAGCTTTCTTT. Full variable domain (rest looked up from reference TRBV7-2 and TRBJ1-1): GAGVSQSPSNKVTEKGKDVELRCDPISGHTALYWYRQSLGQGLEFLIYFQGNSAPDKSGLPSDRFSAERTGGSVSTLTIQRTQQEDSAVYLCASSLAGQGTEAFFGQGTRLTVV.

The chain is built from TRBV5-4 and TRBJ1-4; the D gene is possibly TRBD1 (5 bases). V was pared by 4 bases and J by 0 bases, with 10 bases between. The length of the CDR3 is 15 residues. Germline lookup yields CDR1 SGHNT and CDR2 YYREEE (reference sequence). The CDR3 is CASSETGATNEKLFF. CDR3 in DNA: TGTGCCAGCAGCGAGACGGGGGCAACTAATGAAAAACTGTTTTTT.

The chain joins TRBV5-1 to TRBJ1-1; D is unresolved. V shed 4 bases and J shed 1 base, with 8 bases lying between them. The CDR3 covers 13 residues. Per the germline V gene, CDR1 is SGHRS and CDR2 is YFSETQ. The CDR3 region is CASSLTTNTEAFF. As DNA, the CDR3 is TGCGCCAGCAGCCTCACTACGAACACTGAAGCTTTCTTT.

This sequence joins TRBV10-3 and TRBJ2-3; D not resolved. V lost 4 bases and J lost 5, with 10 bases in between. Germline V gene data show CDR1 as ENHRY and CDR2 as SYGVKD. The CDR3 spans 13 residues. The CDR3 reads CAISGAQKDTQYF. DNA for the CDR3: TGTGCCATCAGTGGGGCACAGAAAGATACGCAGTATTTT.

This sequence joins TRBV15 and TRBJ1-6, with a possible D match to TRBD1 (5 bases). Germline values: CDR1 LNHNV, CDR2 YYDKDF (reference sequence). The CDR3 runs to 14 residues. Trimming removed 3 bases from V and 8 bases from J, with 11 bases in between. CDR3 sequence (DNA): TGTGCCACCAGCAGGGGTTGGGGGGATTCACCCCTCCACTTT. Amino acids: CATSRGWGDSPLHF. The full variable domain, rest sourced from reference TRBV15 and TRBJ1-6, is DAMVIQNPRYQVTQFGKPVTLSCSQTLNHNVMYWYQQKSSQAPKLLFHYYDKDFNNEADTPDNFQSRRPNTSFCFLDIRSPGLGDTAMYLCATSRGWGDSPLHFGNGTRLTVT.

The chain couples TRBV2 to TRBJ2-1; no firm D call. From germline, CDR1 is SNHLY and CDR2 FYNNEI. Trimming pared 2 bases from V and 3 bases from J, leaving 14 bases between. The CDR3 sequence is 16 residues long. The CDR3 DNA reads as TGTGCCAGCAGTGAAAGTCAGGATGGCTACTACAATGAGCAGTTCTTC. This sequence encodes CASSESQDGYYNEQFF.

The chain recombines TRBV28 with TRBJ2-5; 10 bases match TRBD2. The end of the DNA fits TRBJ2-7 better, so the J call may be wrong. This CDR3 spans 13 amino acids. Germline CDR1 MDHEN, CDR2 SYDVKM. The CDR3 loop is CASSRGTSVEQYF. Here the CDR3 DNA reads TGTGCCAGCAGCCGAGGGACTAGCGTCGAGCAGTACTTC.

In this sample, this clone turned up once. The chain uses TRBV18 and TRBJ2-7, with TRBD1 matching over 10 bases. After removal of 8 bases from V and 6 bases from J, the junction contained 10 bases not matched to a gene. CDR3 length: 14 residues. Germline values: CDR1 KGHSH, CDR2 LQKENI. Here the CDR3 DNA reads TGTGCCAGCACCCCCGGGACAGGGGTTCTCGAGCAGTACTTC. This codes for CASTPGTGVLEQYF.